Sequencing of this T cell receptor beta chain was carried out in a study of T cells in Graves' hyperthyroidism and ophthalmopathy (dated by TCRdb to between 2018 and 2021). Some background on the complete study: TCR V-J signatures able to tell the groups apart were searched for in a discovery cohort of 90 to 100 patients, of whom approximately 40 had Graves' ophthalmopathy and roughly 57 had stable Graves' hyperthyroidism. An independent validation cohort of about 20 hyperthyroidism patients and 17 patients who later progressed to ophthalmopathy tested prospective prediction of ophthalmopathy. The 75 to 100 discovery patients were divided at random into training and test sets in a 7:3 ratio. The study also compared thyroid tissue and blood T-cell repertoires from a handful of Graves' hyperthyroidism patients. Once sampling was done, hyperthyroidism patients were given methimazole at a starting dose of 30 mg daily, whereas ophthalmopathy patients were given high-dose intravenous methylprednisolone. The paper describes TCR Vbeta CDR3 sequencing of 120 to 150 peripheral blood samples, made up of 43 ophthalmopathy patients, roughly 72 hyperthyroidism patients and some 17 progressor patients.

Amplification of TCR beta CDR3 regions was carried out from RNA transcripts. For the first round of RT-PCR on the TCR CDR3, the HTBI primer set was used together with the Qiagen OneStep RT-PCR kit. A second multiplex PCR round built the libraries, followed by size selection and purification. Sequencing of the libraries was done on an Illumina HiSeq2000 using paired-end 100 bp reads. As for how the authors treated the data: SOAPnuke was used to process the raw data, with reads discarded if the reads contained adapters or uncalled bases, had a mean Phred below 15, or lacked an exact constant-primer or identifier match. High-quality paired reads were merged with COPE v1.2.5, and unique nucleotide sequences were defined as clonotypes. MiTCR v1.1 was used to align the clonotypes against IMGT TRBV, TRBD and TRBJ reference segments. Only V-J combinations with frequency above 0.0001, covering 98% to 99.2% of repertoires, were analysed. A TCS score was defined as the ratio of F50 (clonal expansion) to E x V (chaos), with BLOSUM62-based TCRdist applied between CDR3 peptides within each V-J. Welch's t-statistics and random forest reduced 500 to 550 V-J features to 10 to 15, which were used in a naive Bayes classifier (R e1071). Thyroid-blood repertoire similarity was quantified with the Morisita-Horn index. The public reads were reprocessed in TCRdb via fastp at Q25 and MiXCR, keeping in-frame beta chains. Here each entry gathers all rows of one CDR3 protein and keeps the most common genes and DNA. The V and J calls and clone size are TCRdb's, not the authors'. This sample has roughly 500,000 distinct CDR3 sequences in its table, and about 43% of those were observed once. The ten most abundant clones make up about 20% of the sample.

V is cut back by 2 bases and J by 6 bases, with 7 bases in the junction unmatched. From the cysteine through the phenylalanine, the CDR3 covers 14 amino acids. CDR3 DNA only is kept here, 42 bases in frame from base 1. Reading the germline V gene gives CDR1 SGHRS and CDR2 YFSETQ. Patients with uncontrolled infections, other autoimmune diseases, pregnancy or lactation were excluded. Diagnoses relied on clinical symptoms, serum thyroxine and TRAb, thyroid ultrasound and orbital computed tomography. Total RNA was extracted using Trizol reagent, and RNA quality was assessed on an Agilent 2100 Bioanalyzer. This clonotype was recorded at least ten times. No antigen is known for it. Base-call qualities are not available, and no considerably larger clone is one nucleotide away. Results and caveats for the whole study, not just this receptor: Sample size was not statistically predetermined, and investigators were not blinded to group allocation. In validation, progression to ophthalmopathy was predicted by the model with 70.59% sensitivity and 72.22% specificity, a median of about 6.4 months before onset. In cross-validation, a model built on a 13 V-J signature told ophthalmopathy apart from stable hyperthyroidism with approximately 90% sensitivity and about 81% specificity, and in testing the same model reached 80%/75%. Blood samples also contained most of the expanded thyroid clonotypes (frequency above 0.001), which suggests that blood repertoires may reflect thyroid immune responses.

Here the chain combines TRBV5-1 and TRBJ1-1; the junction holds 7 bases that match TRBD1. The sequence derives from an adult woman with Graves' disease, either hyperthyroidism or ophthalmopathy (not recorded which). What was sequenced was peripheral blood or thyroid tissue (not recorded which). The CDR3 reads CASSFPGQSAEAFF. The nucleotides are TGCGCCAGCAGCTTCCCGGGACAGTCCGCTGAAGCTTTCTTT.